This is a list of T cell receptor beta chains from one sample in a study of blood T cell repertoires in COVID-19. The protocol was immunoSEQ multiplex PCR, while the TCRdb copy is restricted to in-frame clones and leaves out a portion. The data hold hundreds of thousands of clones, with more than 70% observed a single time. Source material: peripheral blood. These receptors were obtained from a woman in her fifties or sixties with COVID-19, enrolled during active disease. Both conserved end residues are part of each CDR3. The D gene is left open where the match is weak. Clone size is stated in some rows and not others, as once, few, many or a class when expanded.

j_call clone_size v_call d_call cdr3_nt cdr3_aa
TRBJ1-1 . TRBV11-2 . TGTGCCAGCAGCTTGGGGCAGTTGGCTTTCTTT CASSLGQLAFF
TRBJ2-3 . TRBV11-2 . TGTGCCAGCAGCCCCCGGGGAACCACAGATACGCAGTATTTT CASSPRGTTDTQYF
TRBJ2-1 . TRBV21-1 . TGTGCCAGTTGCCCCGGGACAGGGGGATGGAATGAGCAGTTCTTC CASCPGTGGWNEQFF
TRBJ2-7 once TRBV5-1 TRBD2 TGCGCCAGCAGCTTGGCCGTGACTAGCGGGGGCCAGACCTACGAGCAGTACTTC CASSLAVTSGGQTYEQYF
TRBJ1-4 . TRBV5-6 TRBD1 TGTGCCAGCAGCCTATTCAGGGGGCTTGGTAATGAAAAACTGTTTTTT CASSLFRGLGNEKLFF
TRBJ1-2 . TRBV7-2 TRBD1 TGTGCCAGCAGCTTAAACTCTGGACAGGGACACTATGGCTACACCTTC CASSLNSGQGHYGYTF
TRBJ2-1 . TRBV12-3/TRBV12-4 TRBD2 TGTGCCAGCGCCCGGGACTACTACAATGAGCAGTTCTTC CASARDYYNEQFF
TRBJ1-1 . TRBV2 TRBD1 TGTGCCAGCAAATCCTGGGACAGTAACACTGAAGCTTTCTTT CASKSWDSNTEAFF
TRBJ2-1 . TRBV5-4 TRBD2 TGTGCCAGCAGGATCACTAGCGGGGGATCCTACAATGAGCAGTTCTTC CASRITSGGSYNEQFF
TRBJ1-1 . TRBV30 . TGTGCCGGGGGGGTGGGGGGGCTTACTGAAGCTTTCTTT CAGGVGGLTEAFF
TRBJ2-1 . TRBV7-3 . TGTGCCAGCAGCTTTCTTGGCCAGGGAACGATTGAGCAGTTCTTC CASSFLGQGTIEQFF
TRBJ2-7 once TRBV12-3/TRBV12-4 TRBD1 TGTGCCAGCAGAGGACAGGGGGTCTTCGAGCAGTACTTC CASRGQGVFEQYF
TRBJ2-7 once TRBV12-5 TRBD1 TGTGCTAGTGGATCTGGACAGGGTCGAGACGAGCAGTACTTC CASGSGQGRDEQYF
TRBJ2-5 once TRBV3-1/TRBV3-2 . TGTGCCAGCAGCCAAGTGGCTCAGGCACAGTACTTC CASSQVAQAQYF
TRBJ2-3 . TRBV21-1 . TGTGCCAGCAGCAAAAGAACCGGGACTAGCGGGAATTGTCCATATAGCACAGATACGCAGTATTTT CASSKRTGTSGNCPYSTDTQYF
TRBJ2-3 . TRBV5-1 TRBD2 TGCGCCAGCAGCTATGGGGGGGCAGATACGCAGTATTTT CASSYGGADTQYF
TRBJ2-7 . TRBV3-1/TRBV3-2 . TGTGCCAGCAGCCAAGCAAGCGGCGGATCCTACGAGCAGTACTTC CASSQASGGSYEQYF
TRBJ1-1 . TRBV5-1 . TGCGCCAGCAGCTTACCGACATCTCTTGACACTGAAGCTTTCTTT CASSLPTSLDTEAFF
TRBJ1-6 . TRBV28 TRBD1 TGTGCCAGCAGGTTTGACAGGGGTAATTCACCCCTCCACTTT CASRFDRGNSPLHF
TRBJ2-2 . TRBV7-3 . TGTGCCAGCAGCTTAACCCCACAGGACCTAGAAACCGGGGAGCTGTTTTTT CASSLTPQDLETGELFF
TRBJ1-2 . TRBV2 TRBD1 TGTGCCAGCAGCCGGGACAGGGGGCGAATAGGCTACACCTTC CASSRDRGRIGYTF
TRBJ1-3 . TRBV18 . TGTGCCAGCTCACCCGGGTTTTCCCACTCTGGAAACACCATATATTTT CASSPGFSHSGNTIYF
TRBJ2-3 . TRBV27 TRBD2 TGTGCCAGCAGTTCCTCCCCCCGGCTAGCGGGGGAGGTTGGACTGGATACGCAGTATTTT CASSSSPRLAGEVGLDTQYF
TRBJ1-2 once TRBV3-1/TRBV3-2 TRBD1 TGTGCCAGCAGCCAAAGGTATGACAGGGGCTATGGCTACACCTTC CASSQRYDRGYGYTF
TRBJ1-1 . TRBV19 . TGTGCCAGTAGTATAGATCCTCGACTCAGCTTAACGGGAAGAACTGAAGCTTTCTTT CASSIDPRLSLTGRTEAFF
TRBJ1-4 . TRBV7-9 . TGTGCCAGCAGCTTCCTTGGAGGGAATGAAAAACTGTTTTTT CASSFLGGNEKLFF
TRBJ2-5 . TRBV5-1 TRBD1 TGCGCCAGCAGCCCGGGGAACAGGGGGCTCCAAGAGACCCAGTACTTC CASSPGNRGLQETQYF
TRBJ1-2 . TRBV10-3 . TGTGCCATCAGGATTGACAGGAGCTATGGCTACACCTTC CAIRIDRSYGYTF
TRBJ1-4 . TRBV9 . TGTGCCAGCAGCGTGGGGCAGCTTAATGAAAAACTGTTTTTT CASSVGQLNEKLFF
TRBJ2-1 . TRBV6-5 . TGTGCCAGCAGTTACGCTAGCGAGCAGTTCTTC CASSYASEQFF
TRBJ1-1 . TRBV18 . TGTGCCAGCTCTGGACAGATGAACACTGAAGCTTTCTTT CASSGQMNTEAFF
TRBJ2-7 . TRBV5-8 TRBD1 TGTGCCAGCAGCCAGGGACAGCGCGACGTCTACGAGCAGTACTTC CASSQGQRDVYEQYF
TRBJ1-3 . TRBV6-5 . TGTGCCAGCAGTTCGCGAAGAGGGAAGAGAAACACCATATATTTT CASSSRRGKRNTIYF
TRBJ1-2 . TRBV28 . TGTGCCAGCACTACCCCGGCGGCGGGCTATGGCTACACCTTC CASTTPAAGYGYTF
TRBJ2-1 once TRBV4-1 TRBD1 TGCGCCAGCAGCACTCCCGGGACAGGGGGGTACAATGAGCAGTTCTTC CASSTPGTGGYNEQFF
TRBJ2-3 . TRBV19 TRBD2 TGTGCCAGTAGTATTTTTGGGACTACGGCAGATACGCAGTATTTT CASSIFGTTADTQYF
TRBJ1-1 . TRBV18 . TGTGCCAGCTCACCACCGTTTTCTGTGAACACTGAAGCTTTCTTT CASSPPFSVNTEAFF
TRBJ1-2 . TRBV3-1/TRBV3-2 . TGTGCCAGCAGCCAAAGGCGAGACAGGCACCTCTATGGCTACACCTTC CASSQRRDRHLYGYTF
TRBJ2-2 . TRBV2 TRBD2 TGTGCCAGCAGGGGGACTAGCGGGGGACCCGGGGAGCTGTTTTTT CASRGTSGGPGELFF
TRBJ2-7 . TRBV5-1 . TGCGCCAGCAGCTTGGAAGCAGGTCTTTACGAGCAGTACTTC CASSLEAGLYEQYF
TRBJ1-1 once TRBV29-1 TRBD1 TGCAGCGTCCGACAGGGTGTATCGGCTTTCTTT CSVRQGVSAFF
TRBJ2-7 . TRBV6-5 TRBD1 TGTGCCAGCAGTTCCTTCGCAGGGGGCAGATCCGAGCAGTACTTC CASSSFAGGRSEQYF
TRBJ1-6 . TRBV9 . TGTGCCAGCAGTTTGACTGATGGACTAAGCTCCTATAATTCACCCCTCCACTTT CASSLTDGLSSYNSPLHF
TRBJ2-2 once TRBV6-2/TRBV6-3 TRBD2 TGTGCCAGCAGTTGGGGGGTAGCGGGGGTTCCTCCCGGGGAGCTGTTTTTT CASSWGVAGVPPGELFF
TRBJ2-2 . TRBV14 . TGTGCCAGCAGCCAGCAACTGGGACACCCGCACGCCGGGGAGCTGTTTTTT CASSQQLGHPHAGELFF